The table lists the clone carrying this T cell receptor beta chain with many counts. The data stem from a study of kidney transplant recipient with SARS-CoV-2 infection. TCRdb re-called the reads through MiXCR, storing one row per CDR3 protein. The sample lists 200,000 to 300,000 distinct CDR3 sequences; around 26% were seen once. Trimming pared 6 bases from V and 4 bases from J, leaving 23 bases between. CDR1 KGHDR and CDR2 SFDVKD come from the germline V gene. The length of the CDR3 is 17 residues. The chain combines TRBV24-1 with TRBJ1-2; D gene unclear. The sample in question was a blood sample, obtained at baseline and between days 110 and 120 from a kidney transplant recipient. The clonotype comes from a young adult male patient who had COVID-19 and was a kidney transplant recipient. The graft donor may have contributed some T cells. CDR3 in DNA: TGTGCCACCAGTTCTTGGAGTAGTACCAGAAAGACCTATGGCTACACCTTC. It translates to CATSSWSSTRKTYGYTF.